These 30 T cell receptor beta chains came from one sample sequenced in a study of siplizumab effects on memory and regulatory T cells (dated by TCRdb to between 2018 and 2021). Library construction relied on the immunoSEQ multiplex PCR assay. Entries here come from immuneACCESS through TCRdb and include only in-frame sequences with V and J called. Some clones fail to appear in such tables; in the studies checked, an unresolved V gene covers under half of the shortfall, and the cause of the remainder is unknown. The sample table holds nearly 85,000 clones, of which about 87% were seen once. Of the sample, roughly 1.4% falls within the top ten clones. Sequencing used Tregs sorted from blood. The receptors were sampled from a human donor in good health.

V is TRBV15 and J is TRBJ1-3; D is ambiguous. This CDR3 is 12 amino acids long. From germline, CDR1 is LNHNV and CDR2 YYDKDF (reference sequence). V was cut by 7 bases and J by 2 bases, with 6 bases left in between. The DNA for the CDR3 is TGTGCCACCAATGGTGCTGGAAACACCATATATTTT. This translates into CATNGAGNTIYF.

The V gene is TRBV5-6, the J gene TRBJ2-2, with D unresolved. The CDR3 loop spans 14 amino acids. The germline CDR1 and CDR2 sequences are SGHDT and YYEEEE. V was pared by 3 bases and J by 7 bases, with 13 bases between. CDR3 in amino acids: CASSSIGLGGELFF. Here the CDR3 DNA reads TGTGCCAGCAGCTCAATCGGTTTGGGCGGGGAGCTGTTTTTT. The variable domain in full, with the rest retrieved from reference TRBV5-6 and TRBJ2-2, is DAGVTQSPTHLIKTRGQQVTLRCSPKSGHDTVSWYQQALGQGPQFIFQYYEEEERQRGNFPDRFSGHQFPNYSSELNVNALLLGDSALYLCASSSIGLGGELFFGEGSRLTVL.

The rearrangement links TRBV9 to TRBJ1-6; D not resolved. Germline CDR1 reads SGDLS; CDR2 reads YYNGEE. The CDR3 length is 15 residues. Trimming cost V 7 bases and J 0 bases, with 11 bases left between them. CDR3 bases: TGTGCCAGCGGTCATAGCAGCTCCTATAATTCACCCCTCCACTTT. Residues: CASGHSSSYNSPLHF.

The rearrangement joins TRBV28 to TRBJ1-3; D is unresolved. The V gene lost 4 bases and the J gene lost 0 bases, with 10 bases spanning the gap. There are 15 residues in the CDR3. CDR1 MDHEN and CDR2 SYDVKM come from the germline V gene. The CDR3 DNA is TGTGCCAGCAGTTCCCCCGGGATCTCTGGAAACACCATATATTTT. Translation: CASSSPGISGNTIYF.

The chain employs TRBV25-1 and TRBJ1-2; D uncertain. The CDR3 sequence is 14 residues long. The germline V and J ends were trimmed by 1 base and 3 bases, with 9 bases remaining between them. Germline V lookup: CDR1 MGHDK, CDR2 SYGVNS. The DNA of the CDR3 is TGTGCCAGCAGTGAATCGGGCAGATACTATGGCTACACCTTC. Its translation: CASSESGRYYGYTF.

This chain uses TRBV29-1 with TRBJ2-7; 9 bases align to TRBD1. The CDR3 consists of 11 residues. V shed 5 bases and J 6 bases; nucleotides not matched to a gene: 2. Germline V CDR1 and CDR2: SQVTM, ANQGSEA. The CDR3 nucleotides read TGCAGCGTTCACAGGGGGCGCGAGCAGTACTTC. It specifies CSVHRGREQYF.

CDR3 sequence reads: CASSLSGEQYF. DNA for the CDR3: TGCGCCAGCAGCTTGAGTGGCGAGCAGTACTTC. This rearrangement joins TRBV5-1 to TRBJ2-7; D unresolved. CDR3 length: 11 amino acids. V gave up 1 base and J gave up 6 bases, with 5 bases separating them. Looked up from germline, CDR1 is SGHRS and CDR2 is YFSETQ. Filled out from reference TRBV5-1 and TRBJ2-7, the complete variable domain reads KAGVTQTPRYLIKTRGQQVTLSCSPISGHRSVSWYQQTPGQGLQFLFEYFSETQRNKGNFPGRFSGRQFSNSRSEMNVSTLELGDSALYLCASSLSGEQYFGPGTRLTVT.

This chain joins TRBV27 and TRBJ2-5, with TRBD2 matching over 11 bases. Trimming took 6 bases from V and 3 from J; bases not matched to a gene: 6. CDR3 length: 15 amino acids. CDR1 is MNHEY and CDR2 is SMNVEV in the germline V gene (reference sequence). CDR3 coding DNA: TGTGCCAGCAGCCTTCTTAGCGGGGGGGAAGAGACCCAGTACTTC. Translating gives CASSLLSGGEETQYF.

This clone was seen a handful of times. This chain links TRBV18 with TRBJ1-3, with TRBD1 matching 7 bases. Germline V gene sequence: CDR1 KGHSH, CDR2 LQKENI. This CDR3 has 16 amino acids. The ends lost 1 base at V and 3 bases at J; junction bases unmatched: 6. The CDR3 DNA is TGTGCCAGCTCACCACAGGGACAGACCCTTGGAAACACCATATATTTT. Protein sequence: CASSPQGQTLGNTIYF.

CDR3 region: CASSAQGSGTEAFF. The CDR3 DNA reads as TGTGCCAGCAGTGCCCAGGGAAGTGGGACTGAAGCTTTCTTT. This chain links TRBV6-4 with TRBJ1-1; possibly TRBD1 for D (5 bases). The V gene lost 4 bases and the J gene lost 5 bases, with 14 bases spanning the gap. The germline CDR1 and CDR2 sequences are MRHNA and SNTAGT. CDR3 length: 14 residues.

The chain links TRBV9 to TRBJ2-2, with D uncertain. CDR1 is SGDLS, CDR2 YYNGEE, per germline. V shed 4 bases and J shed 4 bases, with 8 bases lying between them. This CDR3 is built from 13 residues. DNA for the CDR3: TGTGCCAGCAGCCCCAGCCCCACCGGGGAGCTGTTTTTT. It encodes CASSPSPTGELFF.

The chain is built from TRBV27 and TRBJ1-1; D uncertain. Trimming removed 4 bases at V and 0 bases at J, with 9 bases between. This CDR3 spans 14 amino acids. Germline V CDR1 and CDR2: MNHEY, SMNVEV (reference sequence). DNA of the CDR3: TGTGCCAGCAGTTCACTGGGCCTGAACACTGAAGCTTTCTTT. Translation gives CASSSLGLNTEAFF.

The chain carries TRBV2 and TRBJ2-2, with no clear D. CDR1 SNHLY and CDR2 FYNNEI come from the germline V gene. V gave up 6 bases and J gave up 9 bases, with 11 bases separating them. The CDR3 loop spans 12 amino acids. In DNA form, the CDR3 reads TGTGCCAGCAGCCTGTTCCTCCGGGAGCTGTTTTTT. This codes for CASSLFLRELFF.

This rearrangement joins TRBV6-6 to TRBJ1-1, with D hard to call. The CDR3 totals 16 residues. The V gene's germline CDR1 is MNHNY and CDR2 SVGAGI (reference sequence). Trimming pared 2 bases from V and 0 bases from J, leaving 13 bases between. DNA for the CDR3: TGTGCCAGCAGTTACCCCCCAAGCGGGGTGAACACTGAAGCTTTCTTT. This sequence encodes CASSYPPSGVNTEAFF.

The CDR3: CASSFWSSGGTYEQYF. DNA of the CDR3: TGCGCCAGCAGCTTTTGGTCCAGCGGGGGTACCTACGAGCAGTACTTC. The chain is built from TRBV5-1 and TRBJ2-7; TRBD2 matches 8 bases. Germline trimming cut 2 bases from V and 2 bases from J; bases unmatched to any gene: 9. CDR3 length: 16 amino acids. In germline, CDR1 is SGHRS, CDR2 YFSETQ.

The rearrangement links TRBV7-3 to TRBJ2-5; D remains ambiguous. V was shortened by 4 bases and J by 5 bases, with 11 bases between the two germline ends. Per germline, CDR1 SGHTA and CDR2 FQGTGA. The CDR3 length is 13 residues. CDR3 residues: CASSSDPLETQYF. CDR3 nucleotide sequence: TGTGCCAGCAGCTCCGACCCCCTGGAGACCCAGTACTTC.

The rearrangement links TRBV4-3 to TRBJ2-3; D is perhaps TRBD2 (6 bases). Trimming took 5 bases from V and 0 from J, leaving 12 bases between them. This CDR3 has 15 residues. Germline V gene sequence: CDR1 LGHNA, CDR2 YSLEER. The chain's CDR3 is CASSSEGLSTDTQYF. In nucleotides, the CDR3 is TGCGCCAGCAGCTCCGAGGGACTTAGCACAGATACGCAGTATTTT.

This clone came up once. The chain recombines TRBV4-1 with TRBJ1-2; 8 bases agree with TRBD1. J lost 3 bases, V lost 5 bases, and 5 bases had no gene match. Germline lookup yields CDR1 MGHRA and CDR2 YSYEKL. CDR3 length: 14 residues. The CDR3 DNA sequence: TGCGCCAGCAGCAAGACAGGGGAATACTATGGCTACACCTTC. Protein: CASSKTGEYYGYTF.

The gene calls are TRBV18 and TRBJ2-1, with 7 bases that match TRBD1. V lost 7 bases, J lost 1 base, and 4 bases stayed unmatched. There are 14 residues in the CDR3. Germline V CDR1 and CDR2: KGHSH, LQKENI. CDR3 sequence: CASCRDSSYNEQFF. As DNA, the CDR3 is TGTGCCAGCTGCCGGGACAGTTCCTACAATGAGCAGTTCTTC. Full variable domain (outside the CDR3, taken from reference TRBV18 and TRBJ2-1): NAGVMQNPRHLVRRRGQEARLRCSPMKGHSHVYWYRQLPEEGLKFMVYLQKENIIDESGMPKERFSAEFPKEGPSILRIQQVVRGDSAAYFCASCRDSSYNEQFFGPGTRLTVL.

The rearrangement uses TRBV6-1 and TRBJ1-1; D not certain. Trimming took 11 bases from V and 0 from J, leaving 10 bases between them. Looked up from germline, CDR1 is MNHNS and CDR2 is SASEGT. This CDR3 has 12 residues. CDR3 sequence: CAVYGVNTEAFF. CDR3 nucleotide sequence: TGTGCCGTGTACGGGGTGAACACTGAAGCTTTCTTT.

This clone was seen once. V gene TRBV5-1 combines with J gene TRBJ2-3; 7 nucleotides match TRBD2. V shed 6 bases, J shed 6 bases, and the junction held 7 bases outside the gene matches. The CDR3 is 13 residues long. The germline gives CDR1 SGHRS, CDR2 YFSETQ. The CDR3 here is CASTGAGYDTQYF. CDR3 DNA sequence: TGCGCCAGCACCGGAGCGGGGTACGATACGCAGTATTTT. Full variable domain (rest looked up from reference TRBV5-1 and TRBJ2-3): KAGVTQTPRYLIKTRGQQVTLSCSPISGHRSVSWYQQTPGQGLQFLFEYFSETQRNKGNFPGRFSGRQFSNSRSEMNVSTLELGDSALYLCASTGAGYDTQYFGPGTRLTVL.

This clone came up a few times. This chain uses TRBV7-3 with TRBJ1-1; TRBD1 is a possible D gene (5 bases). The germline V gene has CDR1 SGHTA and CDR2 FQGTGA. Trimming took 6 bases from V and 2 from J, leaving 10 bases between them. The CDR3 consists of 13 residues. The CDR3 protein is CASSYDSNTEAFF. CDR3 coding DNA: TGTGCCAGCAGTTACGACAGTAACACTGAAGCTTTCTTT.

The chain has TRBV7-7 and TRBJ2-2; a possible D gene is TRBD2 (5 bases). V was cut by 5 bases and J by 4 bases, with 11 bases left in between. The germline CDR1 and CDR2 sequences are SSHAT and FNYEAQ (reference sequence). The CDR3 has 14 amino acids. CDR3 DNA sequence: TGTGCCAGCAGCGCCGACCTAGCCACCGGGGAGCTGTTTTTT. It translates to CASSADLATGELFF.

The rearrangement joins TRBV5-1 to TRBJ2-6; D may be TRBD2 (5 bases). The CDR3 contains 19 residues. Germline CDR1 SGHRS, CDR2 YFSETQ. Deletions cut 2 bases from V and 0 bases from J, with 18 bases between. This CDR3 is CASSFQDSMAISGANVLTF. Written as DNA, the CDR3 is TGCGCCAGCAGCTTCCAGGACTCTATGGCAATCTCTGGGGCCAACGTCCTGACTTTC. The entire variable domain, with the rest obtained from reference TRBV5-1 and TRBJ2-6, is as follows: KAGVTQTPRYLIKTRGQQVTLSCSPISGHRSVSWYQQTPGQGLQFLFEYFSETQRNKGNFPGRFSGRQFSNSRSEMNVSTLELGDSALYLCASSFQDSMAISGANVLTFGAGSRLTVL.

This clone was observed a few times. CDR3 sequence: CASSLEGYNSPLHF. The CDR3 DNA follows: TGTGCCAGCAGTTTAGAGGGATATAATTCACCCCTCCACTTT. This chain connects TRBV27 to TRBJ1-6; D not certain. CDR1 MNHEY and CDR2 SMNVEV come from the germline V gene (reference sequence). This CDR3 has 14 amino acids. V lost 2 bases and J 4 bases, leaving 6 bases between the germline ends.

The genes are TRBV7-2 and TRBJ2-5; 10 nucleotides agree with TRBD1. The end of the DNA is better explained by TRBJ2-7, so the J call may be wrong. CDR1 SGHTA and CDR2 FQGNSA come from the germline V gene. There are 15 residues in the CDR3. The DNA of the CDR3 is TGTGCCAGCAGCTTAAGGGACAGGGGTCTTCGCGAGCAGTACTTC. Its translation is CASSLRDRGLREQYF.

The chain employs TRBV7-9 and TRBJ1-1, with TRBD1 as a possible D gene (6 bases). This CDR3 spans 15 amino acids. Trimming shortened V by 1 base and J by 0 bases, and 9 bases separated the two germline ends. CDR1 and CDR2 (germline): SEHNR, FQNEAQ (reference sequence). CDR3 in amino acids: CASSLGQAMNTEAFF. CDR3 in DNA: TGTGCCAGCAGCTTAGGACAGGCCATGAACACTGAAGCTTTCTTT.

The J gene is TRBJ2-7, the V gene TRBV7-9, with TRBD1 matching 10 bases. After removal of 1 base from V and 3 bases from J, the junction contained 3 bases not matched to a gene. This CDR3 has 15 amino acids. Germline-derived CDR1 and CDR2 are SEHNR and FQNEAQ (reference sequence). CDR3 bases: TGTGCCAGCAGCTTAGGGACAGGGGGTCTCTACGAGCAGTACTTC. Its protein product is CASSLGTGGLYEQYF.

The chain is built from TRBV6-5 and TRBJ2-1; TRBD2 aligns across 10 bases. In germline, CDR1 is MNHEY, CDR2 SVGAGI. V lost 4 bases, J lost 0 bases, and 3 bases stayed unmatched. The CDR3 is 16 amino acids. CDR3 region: CASSSSGGASYNEQFF. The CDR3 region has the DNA TGTGCCAGCAGTTCCAGCGGGGGGGCCTCCTACAATGAGCAGTTCTTC.

CDR3 protein: CASSFLPNKGETQYF. DNA for the CDR3: TGTGCCAGCAGCTTCCTACCTAACAAGGGGGAGACCCAGTACTTC. The V call is TRBV7-3, the J call TRBJ2-5, with D tentatively TRBD1 (5 bases). The germline V gene has CDR1 SGHTA and CDR2 FQGTGA. This CDR3 region has 15 residues. V gave up 3 bases and J gave up 5 bases, with 16 bases separating them.